This is a list of T cell receptor beta chains from one sample in a study of PD-L1 blockade in urothelial cancer. Generated by immunoSEQ multiplex PCR, the TCRdb table keeps only in-frame clones and is missing some. The sample lists some 97,000 clones, 91% occurring once. The sample in question was PBMCs, obtained around atezolizumab (anti-PD-L1) treatment. All receptors derive from a woman over 75 with urothelial cancer. CDR3s include the opening cysteine and the closing phenylalanine or tryptophan. The D gene is left open where the match is weak. Only part of the rows carry a size: once, few, many, or a class if the clone is expanded.

size: .; length: 20; D: TRBD2; J: TRBJ2-2; V: TRBV18; DNA: TGTGCCAGCTCACCGAAGCCTCTAGCGGGAGGGCCCGCGAACACCGGGGAGCTGTTTTTT; CDR3: CASSPKPLAGGPANTGELFF
size: .; length: 14; D: TRBD2; J: TRBJ2-1; V: TRBV19; DNA: TGTGCCAGTAGTACGGCTAGCGGGAGAAGAGTCGAGTTCTTC; CDR3: CASSTASGRRVEFF
size: once; length: 17; D: TRBD1; J: TRBJ1-5; V: TRBV5-4; DNA: TGTGCCAGCAGCTTCGGGGACAGGGGGGATAGCAATCAGCCCCAGCATTTT; CDR3: CASSFGDRGDSNQPQHF
size: .; length: 14; D: TRBD1; J: TRBJ1-5; V: TRBV15; DNA: TGTGCCACCAGCATGACAGGGTTCGGTCAGCCCCAGCATTTT; CDR3: CATSMTGFGQPQHF
size: .; length: 15; D: .; J: TRBJ2-2; V: TRBV9; DNA: TGTGCCAGCACTGAACAGGGAGTAAACACCGGGGAGCTGTTTTTT; CDR3: CASTEQGVNTGELFF
size: .; length: 15; D: TRBD2; J: TRBJ2-7; V: TRBV15; DNA: TGTGCCACCAGCAGAGATGGAGCGGGAGGAAGAGAGCAGTACTTC; CDR3: CATSRDGAGGREQYF
size: once; length: 12; D: .; J: TRBJ2-7; V: TRBV11-2; DNA: TGTGCCAGCAGCTTAGAAGGTGGGAGGAAGTACTTC; CDR3: CASSLEGGRKYF
size: .; length: 15; D: .; J: TRBJ1-3; V: TRBV27; DNA: TGTGCCAGCAGTTTTACTGCCTTCTCTGGAAACACCATATATTTT; CDR3: CASSFTAFSGNTIYF
size: .; length: 12; D: .; J: TRBJ2-2; V: TRBV19; DNA: TGTGCCAGTAGCTTAAACACCGGGGAGCTGTTTTTT; CDR3: CASSLNTGELFF
size: .; length: 13; D: .; J: TRBJ2-5; V: TRBV9; DNA: TGTGCCAGCAAAGCCTGGTACCAAGAGACCCAGTACTTC; CDR3: CASKAWYQETQYF
size: .; length: 15; D: .; J: TRBJ2-3; V: TRBV27; DNA: TGTGCCAGCAGCAATGTGTCCCCCCACACAGATACGCAGTATTTT; CDR3: CASSNVSPHTDTQYF
size: .; length: 13; D: TRBD1; J: TRBJ2-2; V: TRBV6-4; DNA: TGTGCCAGCAGCGAACAGGGGATCGGGGAGCTGTTTTTT; CDR3: CASSEQGIGELFF
size: once; length: 15; D: .; J: TRBJ1-4; V: TRBV5-1; DNA: TGCGCCAGCAGCTCACAGGGTTCAACTAATGAAAAACTGTTTTTT; CDR3: CASSSQGSTNEKLFF
size: .; length: 16; D: TRBD2; J: TRBJ2-3; V: TRBV4-2; DNA: TGTGCCAGCAGCCCGGGACTAGCGGGAGGGACAGATACGCAGTATTTT; CDR3: CASSPGLAGGTDTQYF
size: .; length: 13; D: TRBD2; J: TRBJ2-1; V: TRBV28; DNA: TGTGCCAGCAGTTTTGGGACTAGCAATGAGCAGTTCTTC; CDR3: CASSFGTSNEQFF
size: .; length: 13; D: TRBD1; J: TRBJ2-7; V: TRBV29-1; DNA: TGCAGGGCGACGGGACAGAATCCCTACGAGCAGTACTTC; CDR3: CRATGQNPYEQYF